One and the same sample provided the 28 T cell receptor beta chains below, sequenced in a study of blood T cell repertoires in COVID-19. Measured with immunoSEQ multiplex PCR; TCRdb has only the in-frame clones, and not every one. The data show a few hundred thousand clones, 87% seen once. Sequencing was performed on PBMCs or T cells enriched from blood (not recorded which). These receptors were collected from a woman aged 25 to 39 who had recovered from COVID-19.

The rearrangement joins TRBV15 to TRBJ2-1; 12 positions agree with TRBD2. V lost 1 base, J lost 7 bases, and 5 bases stayed unmatched. The germline V gene has CDR1 LNHNV and CDR2 YYDKDF (reference sequence). The CDR3 is 16 residues long. DNA for the CDR3: TGTGCCACCAGCAGAGTGACTAGCGGGAGTGAGAATGAGCAGTTCTTC. Encoded protein: CATSRVTSGSENEQFF.

This sequence joins TRBV27 and TRBJ2-1; TRBD2 might be the D (6 bases). Between the trimmed V and J ends, which lost 0 bases and 6 bases, there was a span of 18 bases. The germline V gene has CDR1 MNHEY and CDR2 SMNVEV (reference sequence). The CDR3 totals 17 residues. The CDR3 region is CASSLSSGTPLSNEQFF. For the CDR3, the DNA is TGTGCCAGCAGTTTATCTTCCGGGACTCCTCTTAGCAATGAGCAGTTCTTC.

This chain joins TRBV21-1 and TRBJ2-4; TRBD1 was called by the table and not checked on the DNA. TRBV21-1 constitutes a pseudogene. The CDR3 consists of 18 residues. CDR3 region: CASSKWTRQRGAKNIQYF. In DNA form, the CDR3 reads TGTGCCAGCAGCAAATGGACTCGCCAAAGGGGGGCCAAAAACATTCAGTACTTC.

The chain carries TRBV12-3 or TRBV12-4 and TRBJ2-7; tentative D call: TRBD1 (7 bases). V was trimmed by 6 bases and J by 2 bases, leaving 11 bases between them. The CDR3 is 13 amino acids. The CDR3 loop is CASSPGGTYEQYF. CDR3 nucleotides: TGTGCCAGCAGCCCAGGGGGGACCTACGAGCAGTACTTC.

This clone was counted once. The V gene is TRBV19, the J gene TRBJ1-5; TRBD1 aligns across 8 bases. The CDR3 is made up of 15 amino acids. The germline V gene has CDR1 LNHDA and CDR2 SQIVND (reference sequence). V was clipped by 4 bases and J by 6 bases; unmatched bases: 8. This chain's CDR3 is CASSTTDRVVQPQHF. DNA of the CDR3: TGTGCCAGTAGTACCACGGACAGGGTGGTTCAGCCCCAGCATTTT.

The chain employs TRBV19 and TRBJ2-7; no clear D. Germline V CDR1 and CDR2: LNHDA, SQIVND (reference sequence). The CDR3 sequence is 13 residues long. V dropped 3 bases and J dropped 4 bases, with 10 bases sitting between them. CDR3 nucleotide sequence: TGTGCCAGTAGTATTTCTTCTGTTTACGAGCAGTACTTC. Its translation is CASSISSVYEQYF.

J is TRBJ2-3 and V is TRBV6-4, with 9 nucleotides matching TRBD1. This CDR3 is 14 amino acids long. The germline V gene has CDR1 MRHNA and CDR2 SNTAGT. Losses at the gene ends were 6 bases for V and 4 bases for J; bases not matched to a gene: 5. The CDR3 coding sequence is TGTGCCAGCAGCAGACAGGGGGGGGCAGATACGCAGTATTTT. Amino acids: CASSRQGGADTQYF.

A few counts support this clone. The chain is built from TRBV7-9 and TRBJ1-2; D gene unclear. Germline loops: CDR1 SEHNR, CDR2 FQNEAQ (reference sequence). This CDR3 contains 13 residues. V was trimmed by 5 bases and J by 3 bases, leaving 10 bases between them. CDR3 bases: TGTGCCAGCAGCCCCCAACCGGACTATGGCTACACCTTC. Protein sequence: CASSPQPDYGYTF.

This chain joins TRBV28 and TRBJ1-2; D uncertain. The CDR3 covers 13 residues. V lost 7 bases and J 5 bases, leaving 14 bases between the germline ends. Germline loops: CDR1 MDHEN, CDR2 SYDVKM. CDR3 residues: CASTLRLAYGYTF. The CDR3 coding sequence is TGTGCCAGCACCCTCAGACTGGCTTATGGCTACACCTTC.

Note on this clone: One end of the junction does not line up with germline, which may come from a read error. The chain employs TRBV28 and TRBJ2-7; 8 nucleotides match TRBD1. Germline lookup yields CDR1 MDHEN and CDR2 SYDVKM. The CDR3 loop spans 13 amino acids. CDR3 sequence reads: CASSLSGTGLALF. CDR3 nucleotide sequence: TGTGCCAGCAGTTTATCGGGGACAGGATTAGCCCTCTTC.

The chain combines TRBV7-2 with TRBJ2-5, with 7 nucleotides matching TRBD2. Germline-derived CDR1 and CDR2 are SGHTA and FQGNSA. The CDR3 runs 14 residues. The V segment lost 2 bases and the J segment 7 bases; nucleotides outside the gene matches: 7. This chain's CDR3 is CASSLFGGRGTQYF. CDR3 coding DNA: TGTGCCAGCAGCTTATTCGGCGGGAGAGGGACCCAGTACTTC.

V and J are TRBV28 and TRBJ2-7; D is uncertain. V lost 1 base and J 1 base, leaving 17 bases between the germline ends. Germline V lookup: CDR1 MDHEN, CDR2 SYDVKM. This CDR3 region has 17 residues. The CDR3, as DNA: TGTGCCAGCAGTTTATTAGTCGGAAAAGACTTTTCCTACGAGCAGTACTTC. As protein: CASSLLVGKDFSYEQYF.

The J gene is TRBJ1-5, the V gene TRBV27; no clear D gene. Germline CDR1 is MNHEY and CDR2 is SMNVEV (reference sequence). V lost 8 bases to trimming and J lost 7 bases, with 12 bases between them. The CDR3 runs to 12 residues. CDR3 protein: CASWRRWQPQHF. DNA for the CDR3: TGTGCCAGCTGGAGAAGATGGCAGCCCCAGCATTTT.

The rearrangement links TRBV23-1 to TRBJ1-2, with TRBD1 as a possible D gene (5 bases). TRBV23-1 falls under the ORF class, with uncertain function. The CDR3 is 15 residues long. Deletions cut 8 bases from V and 5 bases from J, with 21 bases between. CDR3 protein: CASSPGGHSVYGYTF. The DNA of the CDR3 is TGCGCCAGCTCCCCAGGTGGACATTCAGTTTATGGCTACACCTTC.

The V gene is TRBV10-2, the J gene TRBJ1-1, with 9 bases aligning to TRBD1. The germline V gene encodes CDR1 WSHSY and CDR2 SAAADI. This CDR3 is built from 16 residues. Unmatched junction bases numbered 6, after V lost 0 bases and J lost 4 bases. The CDR3 DNA reads TGCGCCAGCAGTGAGTCCCCCGGACAGGGGTTCACTGAAGCTTTCTTT. Amino acid sequence: CASSESPGQGFTEAFF.

The rearrangement uses TRBV27 and TRBJ2-7, with D perhaps matching TRBD2 (5 bases). V dropped 5 bases and J dropped 9 bases, with 11 bases sitting between them. The CDR3 is made up of 11 amino acids. Per the germline V gene, CDR1 is MNHEY and CDR2 is SMNVEV (reference sequence). The CDR3 protein is CASSMTEGQYF. As DNA, the CDR3 is TGTGCCAGCAGTATGACCGAGGGGCAGTACTTC.

This chain links TRBV4-1 with TRBJ2-7; TRBD2 agrees at 9 bases. V dropped 1 base and J dropped 4; count of bases not matched to a gene: 5. Germline CDR1 and CDR2: MGHRA and YSYEKL. The CDR3 totals 15 residues. The CDR3 DNA sequence: TGCGCCAGCAGCCAAGGGTCAAGCGGGGGGTACGAGCAGTACTTC. This encodes CASSQGSSGGYEQYF.

The J gene is TRBJ2-7, the V gene TRBV20-1; TRBD2 aligns across 10 bases. From germline, CDR1 is DFQATT and CDR2 SNEGSKA (reference sequence). The CDR3 loop spans 14 amino acids. V lost 3 bases and J lost 6; bases outside the gene matches: 8. The CDR3 coding sequence is TGCAGTGCTAGTAGGACTAGCGGAGTGGGCGAGCAGTACTTC. Amino acids: CSASRTSGVGEQYF.

The chain recombines TRBV27 with TRBJ2-7; TRBD2 matches 10 bases. The CDR3 is 17 amino acids. V gave up 4 bases and J gave up 2 bases; unmatched junction bases: 11. Per germline, CDR1 MNHEY and CDR2 SMNVEV (reference sequence). CDR3 region: CASSSPQRTSGTYEQYF. In DNA form, the CDR3 reads TGTGCCAGCAGTTCACCCCAGAGGACTAGCGGAACCTACGAGCAGTACTTC.

J is TRBJ1-3 and V is TRBV5-1; D is possibly TRBD1 (5 bases). The V gene's germline CDR1 is SGHRS and CDR2 YFSETQ. The CDR3 consists of 14 residues. The V and J ends lost 5 bases and 2 bases respectively, with 11 bases between them. Written as DNA, the CDR3 is TGCGCCAGCAGTTACCAGGGAACTGGAAACACCATATATTTT. Protein: CASSYQGTGNTIYF.

The genes are TRBV2 and TRBJ1-5; 8 bases agree with TRBD1. Germline V gives CDR1 SNHLY, CDR2 FYNNEI. With 10 bases clipped from V and 5 bases from J, the junction kept 7 bases outside the gene matches. This CDR3 is 13 amino acids long. CDR3 sequence (DNA): TGTGCCATCTCGACAGGGGAACATCAGCCCCAGCATTTT. It codes for CAISTGEHQPQHF.

The V call is TRBV7-2, the J call TRBJ1-1; 7 nucleotides agree with TRBD1. Trimming at V came to 4 bases and at J to 6 bases, leaving 11 bases not matched to a gene. The V gene's germline CDR1 is SGHTA and CDR2 FQGNSA. The CDR3 runs to 15 residues. Here the CDR3 DNA reads TGTGCCAGCAGCTCTAGAAAGACAGGGTTGGCTGAAGCTTTCTTT. Translated, it gives CASSSRKTGLAEAFF.

The chain carries TRBV3-1 (or the pseudogene TRBV3-2) and TRBJ1-1, with D maybe TRBD1 (5 bases). The ends were cut back, 4 bases at V and 5 bases at J, with 17 bases in the middle. Germline CDR1 LGHDT, CDR2 YNNKEL (reference sequence). This CDR3 region has 15 residues. The CDR3: CASSPDFQGRTEAFF. CDR3 nucleotides: TGTGCCAGCAGCCCAGATTTTCAGGGCCGGACTGAAGCTTTCTTT.

The chain couples TRBV7-9 to TRBJ1-1; 7 bases line up with TRBD1. Germline V gene sequence: CDR1 SEHNR, CDR2 FQNEAQ (reference sequence). The V gene end was trimmed by 5 bases and the J gene end by 10 bases; junction bases not matched to a gene: 10. There are 13 residues in the CDR3. The CDR3 loop reads CASSPILSGGAFF. DNA of the CDR3: TGTGCCAGCAGCCCCATATTATCAGGGGGAGCTTTCTTT.

This clone has just one count. The chain joins TRBV10-2 to TRBJ1-5, with D hard to call. V was clipped by 5 bases and J by 1 base, with 15 bases between them. The CDR3 is made up of 16 amino acids. Germline V gene sequence: CDR1 WSHSY, CDR2 SAAADI. CDR3 sequence (DNA): TGCGCCAGCAGTAATACCCCAAACCTAAGCAATCAGCCCCAGCATTTT. Translating it yields CASSNTPNLSNQPQHF.

The CDR3 sequence is CSVVPRNEQFF. The DNA of the CDR3 is TGCAGTGTAGTACCCCGCAATGAGCAGTTCTTC. This chain joins TRBV20-1 and TRBJ2-1, with D unclear. Per germline, CDR1 DFQATT and CDR2 SNEGSKA (reference sequence). V lost 7 bases, J lost 6 bases, and 10 bases lay in between. CDR3 length equals 11 residues.

The chain is built from TRBV2 and TRBJ2-7, with D tentatively TRBD1 (5 bases). The CDR3 sequence is 15 residues long. Trimming left V 6 bases short and J 4 bases short, with 19 bases between. Germline assignment: CDR1 SNHLY and CDR2 FYNNEI. The CDR3 protein is CASSKRVDSPYEQYF. The CDR3 DNA sequence: TGTGCCAGCAGCAAAAGAGTCGACAGCCCGTACGAGCAGTACTTC.

This sequence joins TRBV4-1 and TRBJ1-3; D remains unclear. Deletions cut 0 bases from V and 0 bases from J, with 21 bases between. The germline V gene has CDR1 MGHRA and CDR2 YSYEKL. The CDR3 totals 20 residues. The CDR3 sequence: CASSQDRVVGVDSSGNTIYF. In DNA form, the CDR3 reads TGCGCCAGCAGCCAAGATCGCGTAGTGGGTGTTGACTCCTCTGGAAACACCATATATTTT.